This TCR beta chain was sequenced for a study of T cells in Graves' hyperthyroidism and ophthalmopathy. Findings of the study overall: Most thyroid clonotypes expanded above 0.001 appeared in blood too. Prediction of ophthalmopathy progression came a median roughly 6.7 months pre-onset.

The patients, who ranged from 18 to 65 in age, presented with newly diagnosed hyperthyroidism lasting under 2 months. This clonotype was found many times. Its antigen is unknown. The junction had 8 bases not matched to a gene; V was cut back by 6 bases and J by 4 bases. The CDR3 totals 15 residues. Germline assignment: CDR1 DFQATT and CDR2 SNEGSKA (reference sequence). RNA transcripts were the template for amplifying TCR beta CDR3 regions. Researchers ran a first-round RT-PCR on the TCR CDR3 using the HTBI primer set. TCRdb reprocessed the multiplex PCR reads via MiXCR and lists one record per CDR3 protein. The sample includes 280,000 or so distinct CDR3 sequences, 25% to 30% of them seen just once.

J is TRBJ2-5 and V is TRBV20-1; 13 bases line up with TRBD2. Material for sequencing was blood. The receptor's source is a man aged 40-49 years with Graves' hyperthyroidism that later progressed to Graves' ophthalmopathy. CDR3 loop: CSADWTSGSGETQYF. CDR3 in DNA: TGCAGTGCGGACTGGACTAGCGGGAGTGGAGAGACCCAGTACTTC.